Sequencing of this TCR beta chain was carried out in a study of T cells after yellow fever vaccination. Study observations and caveats: Most clones from primary vaccination resurfaced after the booster (about 96% CD4, around 91% CD8). Repertoires sorted by FACS could include abundant clonotypes that are contaminants from the bulk population.

As concerns this clonotype: Its antigen is not identified. A read error may be the cause here, since a much bigger clone is one base away.

Generation of TCR cDNA used 5'RACE template switching (which added a universal primer site and UMIs). TCRdb fed the 5' RACE reads into MiXCR, producing one record per CDR3 protein. The sample lists 100,000 to 150,000 distinct CDR3 sequences, more than 6% occurring once. The TCR originated in a man between 18 and 35 years old who received the YFV17D yellow fever vaccine. The sequencing used CD4+ T cells sorted from PBMCs, collected approximately 11 days after the first yellow fever vaccination.

CDR3 in DNA: TGTGCCAGCAGGGGGGACAGAGGGAATCAGACCCAGCATTTT. It is translated as CASRGDRGNQTQHF. This chain connects TRBV28 to TRBJ1-5, with TRBD1 matching over 7 bases. This CDR3 has 14 amino acids. The germline V gene has CDR1 MDHEN and CDR2 SYDVKM.